Detailed here is one T cell receptor (beta chain). The naive CD8 population came from CD45RO-negative cells selected for CCR7, without terminally differentiated effector memory CD45RA+ cells. Germline V CDR1 and CDR2: GTSNPN, SVGIG (reference sequence). Deletions cut 3 bases from V and 2 bases from J, with 8 bases between. This CDR3 region has 12 residues. This entry comes from a study of shared clonotypes between healthy human individuals. Assay used: immunoSEQ multiplex PCR; TCRdb lists only in-frame clones, some missing. This table has just over 2,000,000 clones, about 95% appearing once. Sample: naive CD8+ T cells sorted from blood. The genes are TRBV30 and TRBJ2-7, with D perhaps matching TRBD1 or TRBD2 (5 bases each). This sequence was found in a man younger than 35 in good health. The DNA of the CDR3 is TGTGCCTGGAGGGGGGATACCTACGAGCAGTACTTC. As protein: CAWRGDTYEQYF.